This TCR beta chain comes out of a study of identical twins. This CDR3 spans 16 amino acids. V shed 5 bases and J 2 bases; nucleotides not matched to a gene: 8. Germline V CDR1 and CDR2: DFQATT, SNEGSKA (reference sequence). A single record per CDR3 protein comes from TCRdb applying MiXCR to the 5' RACE reads. This table has 420,000 or so distinct CDR3 sequences, about a fifth appearing once. The clonotype comes from a man aged 50 to 59 in good health. The sequencing sample was made of naive T cells sorted from blood. The chain combines TRBV20-1 with TRBJ2-5; 13 bases fit TRBD2. For the CDR3, the DNA is TGCAGTGCTGAGGGTACTAGCGGGGGGGATCAAGAGACCCAGTACTTC. As protein: CSAEGTSGGDQETQYF.